This TCR beta chain was retrieved from a study of shared clonotypes between healthy human individuals. General observations from the study: Between a handful of donors, naive CD4 clonotypes were shared at a level of approximately 5%. Depth of sequencing was expected to influence donor clonotype sharing.

Germline assignment: CDR1 LNHDA and CDR2 SQIVND (reference sequence). The CDR3 is 15 amino acids. The germline V and J ends were trimmed by 5 bases and 7 bases, with 17 bases remaining between them. A remark on this clone: Its antigen remains unidentified.

There were only Caucasian adults among the donors, and all lived in Nashville, Tennessee. Investigators spread the genomic DNA of each subset evenly over several immunoSEQ plates. The protocol was immunoSEQ multiplex PCR, while the TCRdb copy is restricted to in-frame clones and leaves out a portion. The sample consists of 2 million or so clones, 95% of them appearing once. Material for sequencing was naive CD4+ T cells sorted from blood. The sample's subset: CD45RA+ positively selected. The gene calls are TRBV19 and TRBJ1-4; D is uncertain. This clonotype was obtained from a young man in good health. In DNA form, the CDR3 reads TGTGCCAGTAGTGAGATCACCACTCGAAGTGAAAAACTGTTTTTT. Translation: CASSEITTRSEKLFF.